The present TCR beta chain was sequenced within a study of T cells expressing NK-cell markers. In the study overall: Sorted CD3+CD56+NKG2C+, CD3+CD56+NKG2C- and CD3+CD56-NKG2C+ T cells provided the TCR beta repertoires.

Regarding this clonotype: What it binds is unknown.

CDR3 length equals 14 residues. CDR1 and CDR2 (germline): SGDLS, YYNGEE. Using the 5' RACE reads, TCRdb records one entry per CDR3 protein without DNA. This repertoire includes some 440,000 distinct CDR3 sequences. Findings and limits, study-wide: It was still unclear whether expanded NKG2C+ T cell clones were HCMV specific.

The receptor's source is a woman aged 45-65 years in good health. The gene calls are TRBV9 and TRBJ2-5; TCRdb's D gene call, TRBD2, goes unchecked for lack of DNA. Sequenced: blood T cells: a sorted CD56 or NKG2C T cell subset, CD4+ or CD8+ T cells, or bulk PBMC T cells (not recorded which). CDR3 in amino acids: CASSVVGGEETQYF. Combining the CDR3 with reference TRBV9 and TRBJ2-5 gives the whole variable domain DSGVTQTPKHLITATGQRVTLRCSPRSGDLSVYWYQQSLDQGLQFLIQYYNGEERAKGNILERFSAQQFPDLHSELNLSSLELGDSALYFCASSVVGGEETQYFGPGTRLLVL.